Reported below is one TCR beta chain. The sample comes from a study of blood T cell repertoires in COVID-19. The study counted Cohort 3 donors as recovered given two negative PCRs, clearance, or symptom resolution. Profiling relied on immunoSEQ multiplex PCR, and the TCRdb table lists in-frame clones only, not all of them. The sample includes 310,000 or so clones, approximately 86% of them seen just once. The CDR3 is 14 residues long. Germline V gene data show CDR1 as LGHDT and CDR2 as YNNKEL (reference sequence). V shed 3 bases and J shed 7 bases, with 12 bases lying between them. The sample was PBMCs or T cells enriched from blood (not recorded which). This sequence was found in a woman under 30 who had recovered from COVID-19. The chain joins TRBV3-1 (or the pseudogene TRBV3-2) to TRBJ2-2, with a possible D match to TRBD1 (6 bases). Here the CDR3 DNA reads TGTGCCAGCAGCCAGGTGGACAGCTTCGGGGAGCTGTTTTTT. This codes for CASSQVDSFGELFF.